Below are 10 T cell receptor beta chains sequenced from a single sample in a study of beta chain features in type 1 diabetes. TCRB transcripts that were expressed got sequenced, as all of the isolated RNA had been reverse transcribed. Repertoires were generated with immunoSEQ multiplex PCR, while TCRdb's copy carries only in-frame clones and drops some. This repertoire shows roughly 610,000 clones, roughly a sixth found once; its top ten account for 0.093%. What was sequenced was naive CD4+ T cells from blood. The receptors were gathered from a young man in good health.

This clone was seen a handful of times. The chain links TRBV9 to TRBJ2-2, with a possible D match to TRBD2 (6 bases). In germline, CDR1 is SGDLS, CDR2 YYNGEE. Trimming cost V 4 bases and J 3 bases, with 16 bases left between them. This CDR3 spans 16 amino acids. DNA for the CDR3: TGTGCCAGCAGCAGGGGACTCCCCCCCGACACCGGGGAGCTGTTTTTT. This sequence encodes CASSRGLPPDTGELFF.

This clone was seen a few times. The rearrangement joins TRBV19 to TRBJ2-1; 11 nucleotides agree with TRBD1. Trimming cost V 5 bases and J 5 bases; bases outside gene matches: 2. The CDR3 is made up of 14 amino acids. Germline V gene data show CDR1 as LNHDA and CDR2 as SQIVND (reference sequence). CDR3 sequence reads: CASSWDRGNNEQFF. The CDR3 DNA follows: TGTGCCAGTAGTTGGGACAGGGGGAACAATGAGCAGTTCTTC.

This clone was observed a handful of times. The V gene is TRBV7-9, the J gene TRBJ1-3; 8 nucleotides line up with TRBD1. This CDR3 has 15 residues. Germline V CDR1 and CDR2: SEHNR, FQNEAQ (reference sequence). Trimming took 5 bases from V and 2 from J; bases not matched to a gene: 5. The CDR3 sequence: CASSAQQGAGNTIYF. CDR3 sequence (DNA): TGTGCCAGCAGCGCACAACAGGGGGCTGGAAACACCATATATTTT.

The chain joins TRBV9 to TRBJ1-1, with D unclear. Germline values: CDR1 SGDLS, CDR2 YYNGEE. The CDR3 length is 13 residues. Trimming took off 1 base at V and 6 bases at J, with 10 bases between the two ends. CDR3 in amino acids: CASSVSMVAEAFF. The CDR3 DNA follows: TGTGCCAGCAGCGTATCTATGGTCGCTGAAGCTTTCTTT.

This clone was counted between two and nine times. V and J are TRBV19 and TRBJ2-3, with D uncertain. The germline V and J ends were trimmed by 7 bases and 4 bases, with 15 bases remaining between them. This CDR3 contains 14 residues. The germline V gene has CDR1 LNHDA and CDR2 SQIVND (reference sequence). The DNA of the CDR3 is TGTGCCAGTACGGTCCCATCGATCGCAGATACGCAGTATTTT. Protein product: CASTVPSIADTQYF.

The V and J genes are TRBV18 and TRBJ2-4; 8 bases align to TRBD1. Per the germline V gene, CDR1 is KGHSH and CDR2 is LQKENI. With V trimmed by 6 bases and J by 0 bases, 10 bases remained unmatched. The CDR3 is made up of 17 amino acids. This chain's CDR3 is CASSLKTGALAKNIQYF. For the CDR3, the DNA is TGTGCCAGCTCTCTCAAGACAGGGGCACTAGCCAAAAACATTCAGTACTTC. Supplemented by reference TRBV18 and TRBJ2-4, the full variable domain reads NAGVMQNPRHLVRRRGQEARLRCSPMKGHSHVYWYRQLPEEGLKFMVYLQKENIIDESGMPKERFSAEFPKEGPSILRIQQVVRGDSAAYFCASSLKTGALAKNIQYFGAGTRLSVL.

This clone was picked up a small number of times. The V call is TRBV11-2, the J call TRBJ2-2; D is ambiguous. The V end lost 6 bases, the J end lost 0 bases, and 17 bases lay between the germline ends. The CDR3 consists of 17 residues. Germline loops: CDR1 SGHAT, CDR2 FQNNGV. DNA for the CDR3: TGTGCCAGCAGGCCAATTAGGGCTCAGGCGAACACCGGGGAGCTGTTTTTT. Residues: CASRPIRAQANTGELFF.

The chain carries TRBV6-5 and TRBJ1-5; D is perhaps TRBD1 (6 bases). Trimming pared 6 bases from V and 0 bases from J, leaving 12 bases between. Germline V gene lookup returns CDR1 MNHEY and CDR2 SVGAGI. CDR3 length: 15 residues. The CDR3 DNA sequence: TGTGCCAGCAGCGGGACAAAATATAGCAATCAGCCCCAGCATTTT. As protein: CASSGTKYSNQPQHF.

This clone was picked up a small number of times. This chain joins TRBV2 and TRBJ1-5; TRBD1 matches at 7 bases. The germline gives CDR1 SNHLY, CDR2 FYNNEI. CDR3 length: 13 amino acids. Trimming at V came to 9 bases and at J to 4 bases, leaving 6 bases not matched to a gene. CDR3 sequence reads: CASRDSQNQPQHF. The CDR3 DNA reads TGTGCCAGTAGGGACAGCCAGAATCAGCCCCAGCATTTT.

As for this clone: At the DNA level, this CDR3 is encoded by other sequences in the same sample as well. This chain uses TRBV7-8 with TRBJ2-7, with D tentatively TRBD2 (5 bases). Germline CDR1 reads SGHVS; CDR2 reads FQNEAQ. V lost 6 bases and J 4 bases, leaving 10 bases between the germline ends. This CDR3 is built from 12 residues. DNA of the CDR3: TGTGCCAGCAGTCGAGGCGGGTACGAGCAGTACTTC. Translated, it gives CASSRGGYEQYF.